What follows describes a single T cell receptor beta chain. Its antigen is not known. This entry is derived from a study of T-cell reconstitution after alpha-beta-depleted transplantation in children. Overall study findings and caveats: Several patients had high TCRbeta diversity at day 60; it came from surviving recipient T cells and thymic progenitors. Several hundred expanded graft clones reportedly supplied alpha-beta T cells about two months after transplant. Diversity and T-cell counts at one year after transplant derived mostly from new T cells.

This CDR3 has 18 residues. Germline V gene data show CDR1 as SGHAT and CDR2 as FQDESV (reference sequence). Trimming pared 0 bases from V and 4 bases from J, leaving 19 bases between. The authors prepared the TCRbeta library with unique molecular identifiers. TCRdb recomputed calls from the PCR reads with MiXCR, one row per CDR3 protein. The table shows around 960,000 distinct CDR3 sequences, with about 26% occurring only once. The sequence came from a boy less than two years old who had a stem cell transplant for SCID, so the T cells may come from the graft donor. The source material was PBMCs, mostly from graft donor cells, sampled 360 days after TCRalphabeta/CD19-depleted stem cell transplant. The chain employs TRBV11-1 and TRBJ2-1, with a possible D match to TRBD2 (6 bases). The chain's CDR3 is CASSLAHSSVGGYNEQFF. In DNA form, the CDR3 reads TGTGCCAGCAGCTTAGCCCATAGTAGCGTGGGGGGATACAATGAGCAGTTCTTC.